The 29 T cell receptor beta chains listed next were all sequenced from one sample in a study of T cell responses to AZD1222 COVID-19 vaccine. Assay used: immunoSEQ multiplex PCR; TCRdb lists only in-frame clones, some missing. The data hold 110,000 to 150,000 clones, with more than 85% observed a single time. The sequences come from peripheral blood, collected on day 0 of AZD1222 vaccination. The receptors stem from an adult in good health.

A few counts support this clone. This rearrangement joins TRBV9 to TRBJ1-1; D remains ambiguous. CDR1 and CDR2 from the germline V gene are SGDLS and YYNGEE. V gave up 3 bases and J gave up 3 bases, with 6 bases separating them. The CDR3 is made up of 12 amino acids. The CDR3, as DNA: TGTGCCAGCAGCGCCTGGGACACTGAAGCTTTCTTT. The encoded protein is CASSAWDTEAFF.

The chain is built from TRBV28 and TRBJ2-1; a possible D gene is TRBD2 (6 bases). CDR3 length: 13 amino acids. CDR1 and CDR2 (germline): MDHEN, SYDVKM. The V and J ends lost 8 bases and 3 bases respectively, with 11 bases between them. The CDR3 DNA follows: TGTGCCAGCCAGGACTATCTCTACAATGAGCAGTTCTTC. This encodes CASQDYLYNEQFF.

This sequence joins TRBV4-1 and TRBJ2-3, with unresolved D. Trimming shortened V by 4 bases and J by 0 bases, and 14 bases separated the two germline ends. The CDR3 totals 16 residues. Germline V CDR1 and CDR2: MGHRA, YSYEKL. This chain's CDR3 is CASSLTIDPSTDTQYF. CDR3 in DNA: TGCGCCAGCAGCCTCACCATTGACCCTAGCACAGATACGCAGTATTTT.

V and J are TRBV7-2 and TRBJ1-2, with D possibly being TRBD1 (5 bases). CDR3 size: 13 residues. Trimming stripped 6 bases from V and 6 bases from J, with 14 bases between. Germline V gene data show CDR1 as SGHTA and CDR2 as FQGNSA. CDR3 protein: CASSSGFPHGYTF. The CDR3 region has the DNA TGTGCCAGCAGTTCAGGGTTCCCACATGGCTACACCTTC.

The chain employs TRBV5-6 and TRBJ2-7; 8 positions match TRBD1. The V gene end was trimmed by 0 bases and the J gene end by 3 bases; junction bases not matched to a gene: 2. This CDR3 spans 14 amino acids. Germline assignment: CDR1 SGHDT and CDR2 YYEEEE. CDR3 nucleotides: TGTGCCAGCAGCTTGGGACAGGGGTTCTACGAGCAGTACTTC. It specifies CASSLGQGFYEQYF.

In its sample, this clone was seen a few times. The chain links TRBV30 to TRBJ1-4, with D tentatively TRBD1 (6 bases). The CDR3 has 14 amino acids. Trimming cost V 1 base and J 8 bases, with 14 bases left between them. The germline V gene encodes CDR1 GTSNPN and CDR2 SVGIG (reference sequence). The CDR3 sequence is CAWSGSGVGEKLFF. CDR3 nucleotide sequence: TGTGCCTGGAGTGGATCAGGGGTGGGAGAAAAACTGTTTTTT.

This sequence joins TRBV5-1 and TRBJ1-1; 8 nucleotides match TRBD1. Germline CDR1 SGHRS, CDR2 YFSETQ. With V trimmed by 4 bases and J by 1 base, 6 bases remained unmatched. The CDR3 has 15 amino acids. The CDR3 reads CASSTGQEGNTEAFF. CDR3 bases: TGCGCCAGCAGCACGGGACAGGAGGGGAACACTGAAGCTTTCTTT.

The gene calls are TRBV6-1 and TRBJ2-7, with 7 bases aligning to TRBD1. From germline, CDR1 is MNHNS and CDR2 SASEGT. This CDR3 comprises 16 residues. The trim removed 2 bases at V and 5 bases at J, leaving 12 bases unmatched. CDR3 DNA sequence: TGTGCCAGCAGTGAACCCCCTCGGACAGGCAGGGACGAGCAGTACTTC. This sequence encodes CASSEPPRTGRDEQYF.

This chain uses TRBV19 with TRBJ2-7; no clear D. V gave up 2 bases and J gave up 5 bases, with 13 bases separating them. CDR1 and CDR2 (germline): LNHDA, SQIVND (reference sequence). CDR3 size: 14 residues. CDR3 sequence: CASSIFAGLDEQYF. DNA of the CDR3: TGTGCCAGTAGTATATTCGCAGGCTTGGACGAGCAGTACTTC.

The J gene is TRBJ1-2, the V gene TRBV6-5; D unresolved. CDR3 length equals 11 residues. Germline CDR1 is MNHEY and CDR2 is SVGAGI. Trimming shortened V by 0 bases and J by 8 bases, and 4 bases separated the two germline ends. This chain's CDR3 is CASSYSRGYTF. The CDR3 DNA reads as TGTGCCAGCAGTTACTCGAGGGGCTACACCTTC.

This clone has just a few counts. This sequence joins TRBV25-1 and TRBJ1-2; TRBD1 matches 10 bases. The CDR3 spans 15 residues. CDR1 MGHDK and CDR2 SYGVNS come from the germline V gene. V lost 5 bases to trimming and J lost 2 bases; unmatched junction nucleotides: 5. CDR3 region: CASSRWTGGNYGYTF. In DNA form, the CDR3 reads TGTGCCAGCAGTCGCTGGACAGGGGGGAACTATGGCTACACCTTC.

The chain has TRBV5-1 and TRBJ2-1; 7 nucleotides align to TRBD1. CDR3 length equals 16 residues. Germline trimming cut 0 bases from V and 5 bases from J; bases unmatched to any gene: 8. CDR1 and CDR2 (germline): SGHRS, YFSETQ. The CDR3 loop reads CASSLVFRGTDNEQFF. The CDR3 DNA follows: TGCGCCAGCAGCTTGGTATTCAGGGGGACCGACAATGAGCAGTTCTTC.

V gene TRBV7-3 combines with J gene TRBJ1-1; 8 bases are a match to TRBD1. The germline V gene has CDR1 SGHTA and CDR2 FQGTGA. V lost 5 bases, J lost 3 bases, and 2 bases stayed unmatched. The CDR3 covers 13 residues. CDR3: CASSGQGDTEAFF. In DNA, the CDR3 is TGTGCCAGCAGCGGACAGGGAGACACTGAAGCTTTCTTT.

This sequence joins TRBV4-1 and TRBJ1-5, with TRBD1 identical over 7 bases. From germline, CDR1 is MGHRA and CDR2 YSYEKL. Germline trimming cut 5 bases from V and 4 bases from J; bases unmatched to any gene: 11. The CDR3 covers 16 residues. CDR3 coding DNA: TGCGCCAGCAGCTCGACGGCAGGGGGGCCGAATCAGCCCCAGCATTTT. Protein: CASSSTAGGPNQPQHF.

The rearrangement uses TRBV5-1 and TRBJ2-1; D is perhaps TRBD1 or TRBD2 (5 bases each). V lost 3 bases, J lost 7 bases, and 8 bases lay in between. The length of the CDR3 is 12 residues. CDR1 and CDR2 from the germline V gene are SGHRS and YFSETQ. The CDR3 nucleotides read TGCGCCAGCAGCTGGGACGGGAATGAGCAGTTCTTC. This gives the protein CASSWDGNEQFF.

The V gene is TRBV5-1, the J gene TRBJ1-1; D is undetermined. CDR1 is SGHRS and CDR2 is YFSETQ in the germline V gene. CDR3 length: 13 amino acids. The V and J ends lost 2 bases and 1 base respectively, with 6 bases between them. CDR3 nucleotides: TGCGCCAGCAGCTTTGTCCAGAACACTGAAGCTTTCTTT. This codes for CASSFVQNTEAFF.

The CDR3 DNA reads TGTGCCAGCAGTCGCCCCCTGGAGGGGTTATCCTACAATGAGCAGTTCTTC. Amino acids: CASSRPLEGLSYNEQFF. The rearrangement links TRBV27 to TRBJ2-1, with D perhaps matching TRBD2 (6 bases). Between the trimmed V and J ends, which lost 5 bases and 1 base, there was a span of 18 bases. Germline V CDR1 and CDR2: MNHEY, SMNVEV (reference sequence). This CDR3 spans 17 amino acids.

The J gene is TRBJ2-2, the V gene TRBV9; no firm D call. This CDR3 is 17 amino acids long. Trimming shortened V by 0 bases and J by 0 bases, and 12 bases separated the two germline ends. The germline CDR1 and CDR2 sequences are SGDLS and YYNGEE. The CDR3 loop is CASSVALKGSNTGELFF. CDR3 bases: TGTGCCAGCAGCGTAGCTCTAAAGGGTTCGAACACCGGGGAGCTGTTTTTT. The full variable domain, with the rest looked up from reference TRBV9 and TRBJ2-2, is DSGVTQTPKHLITATGQRVTLRCSPRSGDLSVYWYQQSLDQGLQFLIQYYNGEERAKGNILERFSAQQFPDLHSELNLSSLELGDSALYFCASSVALKGSNTGELFFGEGSRLTVL.

The chain joins TRBV15 to TRBJ2-5; a possible D gene is TRBD2 (7 bases). CDR1 and CDR2 (germline): LNHNV, YYDKDF (reference sequence). This CDR3 region has 14 residues. Trimming took off 4 bases at V and 7 bases at J, with 16 bases between the two ends. CDR3 bases: TGTGCCACCAGCATGAGGGGGACTACAGCGACCCAGTACTTC. As protein: CATSMRGTTATQYF.

The chain carries TRBV4-2 and TRBJ2-1, with D maybe TRBD2 (7 bases). Germline V gene sequence: CDR1 LGHNA, CDR2 YNFKEQ. CDR3 length: 16 residues. V gave up 0 bases and J gave up 7 bases, with 16 bases separating them. DNA of the CDR3: TGTGCCAGCAGCCAAGATGCGGGGGCCAGGTATAATGAGCAGTTCTTC. Translation: CASSQDAGARYNEQFF.

This sequence joins TRBV28 and TRBJ2-7; TRBD1 matches at 9 bases. Germline V CDR1 and CDR2: MDHEN, SYDVKM. Unmatched junction bases numbered 11, after V lost 2 bases and J lost 3 bases. This CDR3 comprises 17 residues. The CDR3 DNA sequence: TGTGCCAGCAGTTTACACAGGGGGCAACCGCTATTCTACGAGCAGTACTTC. This gives the protein CASSLHRGQPLFYEQYF.

The chain uses TRBV7-2 and TRBJ1-1; D is unclear. The V end lost 6 bases, the J end lost 1 base, and 6 bases lay between the germline ends. The CDR3 has 12 amino acids. Looked up from germline, CDR1 is SGHTA and CDR2 is FQGNSA. The chain's CDR3 is CASRTQNTEAFF. CDR3 nucleotide sequence: TGTGCCAGCAGGACTCAGAACACTGAAGCTTTCTTT.

In DNA, the CDR3 is TGTGCCAGCAGTGCAGCGGGGGTTCAAGATGAAAAACTGTTTTTT. Translation gives CASSAAGVQDEKLFF. The V and J genes are TRBV28 and TRBJ1-4, with D perhaps TRBD1 (5 bases). Germline lookup yields CDR1 MDHEN and CDR2 SYDVKM. This CDR3 is 15 amino acids long. V gave up 5 bases and J gave up 6 bases, with 16 bases separating them.

This clone has only one observation. The chain uses TRBV9 and TRBJ1-4; 7 nucleotides align to TRBD1. J was trimmed by 3 bases and V by 2 bases; bases with no gene match: 1. Looked up from germline, CDR1 is SGDLS and CDR2 is YYNGEE. CDR3 length: 14 amino acids. CDR3 sequence reads: CASSVDRANEKLFF. The CDR3 DNA follows: TGTGCCAGCAGCGTCGACAGGGCTAATGAAAAACTGTTTTTT.

V usage is TRBV18 and J usage is TRBJ1-3; the D gene is possibly TRBD1 (6 bases). The length of the CDR3 is 16 residues. CDR1 and CDR2 from the germline V gene are KGHSH and LQKENI. V was trimmed by 1 base and J by 4 bases, leaving 14 bases between them. The CDR3 DNA reads TGTGCCAGCTCACCACTCAGTTCAGGGGACGGAAACACCATATATTTT. Translated, it gives CASSPLSSGDGNTIYF.

This chain links TRBV4-2 with TRBJ1-5, with D tentatively TRBD1 (5 bases). With 0 bases removed from V and 5 bases from J, the gap between germline ends came to 14 bases. Germline lookup yields CDR1 LGHNA and CDR2 YNFKEQ. This CDR3 is 16 amino acids long. The CDR3, as DNA: TGTGCCAGCAGCCAAGATCTCCGGGACGGGGATCAGCCCCAGCATTTT. Translated: CASSQDLRDGDQPQHF.

This rearrangement joins TRBV28 to TRBJ2-3; 11 positions agree with TRBD2. The CDR3 length is 17 residues. Germline-derived CDR1 and CDR2 are MDHEN and SYDVKM. With V trimmed by 7 bases and J by 3 bases, 12 bases remained unmatched. DNA for the CDR3: TGTGCCAGCACCGTGGGACTAGCGGCTTACTTAACAGATACGCAGTATTTT. Translation gives CASTVGLAAYLTDTQYF.

The V and J genes are TRBV11-2 and TRBJ1-2; D gene uncertain. Germline CDR1 and CDR2: SGHAT and FQNNGV. Trimming stripped 6 bases from V and 2 bases from J, with 16 bases between. The CDR3 totals 15 residues. CDR3: CASRPVGHMNYGYTF. CDR3 bases: TGTGCCAGCAGGCCGGTAGGCCATATGAACTATGGCTACACCTTC.

The chain combines TRBV19 with TRBJ1-5; D not resolved. CDR3 size: 16 residues. Trimming stripped 2 bases from V and 6 bases from J, with 17 bases between. Germline V gene sequence: CDR1 LNHDA, CDR2 SQIVND (reference sequence). The CDR3 reads CASSISVVRFSQPQHF. The CDR3 DNA reads as TGTGCCAGTAGTATATCGGTGGTCAGGTTCAGTCAGCCCCAGCATTTT.